This TCR beta chain was retrieved from a study of cytomegalovirus exposure and HLA in healthy donors. Donors in the study were healthy people who gave bone marrow. Vbeta (60) and Jbeta (13) primers were used in the PCR. TCRdb keeps only in-frame clones here, not all; method: immunoSEQ multiplex PCR. The listing contains 60,000 to 100,000 clones. Notes on the study in general: Per a prior analysis, the majority of TCR beta V segments were productive roughly 87% or roughly 30% of the time.

The V and J ends lost 5 bases and 4 bases respectively, with 8 bases between them. Germline CDR1 is SNHLY and CDR2 is FYNNEI. The CDR3 is made up of 12 amino acids. Worth noting for this clone: Its antigen is as yet unknown.

This sequence originates from a man younger than 45 in good health and CMV-seronegative. The V call is TRBV2, the J call TRBJ2-5; D is ambiguous. The sequencing sample was made of PBMCs. Here the CDR3 reads CASSLRVETQYF. CDR3 in DNA: TGTGCCAGCAGTTTGAGAGTAGAGACCCAGTACTTC.